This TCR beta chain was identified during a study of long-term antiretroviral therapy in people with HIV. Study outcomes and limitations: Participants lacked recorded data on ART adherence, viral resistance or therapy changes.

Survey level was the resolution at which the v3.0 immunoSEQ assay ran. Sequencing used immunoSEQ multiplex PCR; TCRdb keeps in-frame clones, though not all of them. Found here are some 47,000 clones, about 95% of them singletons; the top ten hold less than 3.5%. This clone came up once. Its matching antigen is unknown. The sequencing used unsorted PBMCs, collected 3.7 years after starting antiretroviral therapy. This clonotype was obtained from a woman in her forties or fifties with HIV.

CDR3 sequence (DNA): TGCAGCACCCGACGCTCTTCCACAGATACGCAGTATTTT. Residues: CSTRRSSTDTQYF. This chain uses TRBV29-1 with TRBJ2-3; D unclear. The CDR3 loop spans 13 amino acids. Germline CDR1 reads SQVTM; CDR2 reads ANQGSEA. Between the trimmed V and J ends, which lost 8 bases and 2 bases, there was a span of 14 bases.